The source of this T cell receptor beta chain is a study of regulatory T cells in long-lasting Graves disease (dated by TCRdb to 2020 to 2022). For context, the study as a whole: Newly diagnosed Graves' disease patients had taken antithyroid drugs for less than 3 months. This study used TCR sequencing and RNA sequencing of peripheral blood to compare persistent Graves' disease patients against newly diagnosed Graves' disease patients. A total of about 35 samples underwent TCR sequencing, from about 13 patients with persistent Graves' disease and 20 or so patients with newly diagnosed Graves' disease. The study was registered as a clinical trial and conducted in China.

The library was generated by multiplex PCR. The instrument given in TCRdb is Illumina HiSeq 4000. CDR3 regions were amplified by Arm-PCR with iRepertoire HTBI primers to construct TCR beta libraries. Gel purification was performed on PCR products prior to sequencing. For the original study's pipeline: A total of 62 TRBV and some 15 TRBJ segments were identified across samples and were used for gene usage analysis of CDR3 amino acid clonotypes. Filtered high-quality paired reads were merged into contigs using COPE and FqMerger. BLAST was used to align contigs to IMGT TRBV, TRBD and TRBJ reference genes, and CDR3 was defined according to IMGT. Clonotypes above 0.1% frequency were classified as highly expanded clones. Repertoire diversity was measured by Shannon entropy, and V-J evenness by the Gini coefficient. Public clonotypes were defined as clonotypes shared by more than one individual. TCRdb reran the public reads through fastp at Q25 and MiXCR, keeping productive beta chains. Merged by CDR3 protein, the rows form single entries marked with the most common genes and DNA. The V and J calls, along with clone size, are taken from TCRdb and not from the paper's own processing. In this sample the table shows around 240,000 distinct CDR3 sequences, 18% of which occur a single time. 13% to 15% of the sample belongs to the ten largest clones.

On the study overall, not on this receptor specifically: Only peripheral blood was studied, because thyroid tissue, the primary lesion, was inaccessible. Compared with newly diagnosed patients, patients with persistent Graves' disease had lower TCR Shannon entropy and fewer highly expanded clones, which suggests clonal expansion. Preferential use of TRBV28, TRBJ1-2 and TRBJ2-5 was observed in persistent disease, whereas TRBV20-1 and TRBJ2-1 were favored in newly diagnosed disease. The small sample size was acknowledged by the authors as a limitation that may reduce accuracy. A larger number of public clonotypes was shared among persistent patients (fewer than 3,000) than among newly diagnosed patients (roughly 970). Sequencing and analysis were restricted to the TCR beta chain.

From its cysteine to its phenylalanine, the CDR3 spans 15 amino acids. Here the CDR3 DNA is all that survives: 45 bases in frame from base 1. V ends up 4 bases short and J 2 bases short, with an unmatched junction base count of 6. This clonotype was counted at least ten times. Its antigen is currently not known. No much larger clone is present one base from it, and per-base qualities are unavailable. Read against the paper, the sample's time point label means: newly diagnosed GD, antithyroid drugs for less than 3 months. RNA was extracted from PBMCs in TRIzol for both TCR sequencing and RNA sequencing. Graves' disease was diagnosed according to American Thyroid Association guidelines. Recruitment of patients was carried out at an endocrinology department in Xi'an, China. Each patient gave approximately 9.7 milliliters of peripheral blood, collected in an EDTA anticoagulant tube. Ficoll Paque Plus density gradient separation was used to isolate PBMCs, and no further T cell sorting was done. An Agilent 2100 Bioanalyzer and agarose gel were used to assess RNA quality, and a NanoDrop 2000 was used to measure RNA concentration.

These same records also appear under a second study, on T cells in Graves' hyperthyroidism and ophthalmopathy. The second publication reports: Stable Graves' hyperthyroidism was defined as no progression to ophthalmopathy during 18 months of follow-up. Hyperthyroidism patients were newly diagnosed, had a disease duration of under 2 months, and were aged 18 to 65 years. The study excluded patients with uncontrolled infections, other autoimmune diseases, pregnancy or lactation. Clinical symptoms, serum thyroxine and TRAb, thyroid ultrasound, and orbital computed tomography formed the basis for the diagnoses. The TCR CDR3 was subjected to a first round of RT-PCR using the HTBI primer set and the Qiagen OneStep RT-PCR kit. Most expanded thyroid clonotypes (frequency above 0.001) were also detected in blood, a finding suggesting that blood repertoires may reflect thyroid immune responses. A 13 V-J signature model separated ophthalmopathy from stable hyperthyroidism, with approximately 86% sensitivity and just under 84% specificity in cross-validation and 80%/75% in testing. During validation, the model predicted progression to ophthalmopathy a median of around 7 months ahead of onset, with around 70% sensitivity and around 73% specificity. A discovery cohort of about 96 patients, about 40 with Graves' ophthalmopathy and approximately 60 with stable Graves' hyperthyroidism, was used to find distinguishing TCR V-J signatures. Whether ophthalmopathy could be predicted prospectively was tested in an independent validation cohort made up of approximately 19 hyperthyroidism patients plus 17 patients who later progressed to ophthalmopathy. The roughly 90 discovery patients were divided at random into training and test sets in a 7:3 ratio. In addition, the study compared T-cell repertoires in thyroid tissue and in blood from several Graves' hyperthyroidism patients. Following sampling, methimazole starting at 30 mg daily was given to hyperthyroidism patients, and high-dose intravenous methylprednisolone was given to ophthalmopathy patients. Libraries were constructed in a second round of multiplex PCR, after which size selection and purification were performed. Libraries were sequenced paired-end with 100 bp reads on an Illumina HiSeq2000. Raw data were processed with SOAPnuke, discarding reads with adapters, uncalled bases, mean Phred below 15, or no exact constant-primer or identifier match. High-quality paired reads were merged using COPE v1.2.5, and each unique nucleotide sequence was defined as a clonotype. MiTCR v1.1 was used to align clonotypes to the IMGT TRBV, TRBD and TRBJ reference segments. Analysis was restricted to V-J combinations with a frequency above 0.0001, which covered about 99% of repertoires. A TCS score was defined as the ratio of F50 (clonal expansion) to E x V (chaos), with BLOSUM62-based TCRdist applied between CDR3 peptides within each V-J. Welch's t-statistics and random forest reduced around 550 V-J features to 13, which were used in a naive Bayes classifier (R e1071). Sample size was not statistically predetermined, and investigators were not blinded to group allocation. According to the paper, TCR Vbeta CDR3 sequencing was carried out on roughly 130 peripheral blood samples, which came from over 40 ophthalmopathy, roughly 75 hyperthyroidism and approximately 17 progressor patients.

The sequence is built from TRBV12-3 or TRBV12-4 and TRBJ2-3, with 7 bases matching TRBD2. The sequenced sample was peripheral blood mononuclear cells (PBMCs), obtained at new diagnosis, from a patient treated with antithyroid drugs. The TCR originated in a woman aged 25-40 years with Graves disease. Donor details come from another sample of the same person, matched by shared clones. DNA sequence: TGTGCCAGCAGTTCCGGGGAGGGGATCACAGATACGCAGTATTTT. It translates as CASSSGEGITDTQYF.